Below, 27 T cell receptor beta chains from the same sample are listed, as sequenced in a study of blood T cell repertoires in COVID-19 (dated by TCRdb to 2020 to 2022). The protocol used for the library was the immunoSEQ multiplex PCR assay. TCRdb re-hosts the immuneACCESS table, in-frame sequences only. Its copies lack some clones; in the studies checked, an unresolved V gene accounts for under half of them, and the cause for the rest is not known. This sample holds some 260,000 clones; about 86% were observed only once. The ten largest make up 4.1% of the sample. The sequencing sample was made of PBMCs or T cells enriched from blood (not recorded which). These receptors all stem from a man aged 30 to 39 with acute COVID-19.

The chain couples TRBV4-1 to TRBJ1-3; a possible D gene is TRBD1 (6 bases). V was shortened by 4 bases and J by 0 bases, with 13 bases between the two germline ends. The CDR3 sequence is 16 residues long. Germline V CDR1 and CDR2: MGHRA, YSYEKL. The CDR3: CASSPSTGLSGNTIYF. In DNA, the CDR3 is TGCGCCAGCAGCCCCTCGACAGGTCTCTCTGGAAACACCATATATTTT.

The sample holds one count of this clone. The rearrangement joins TRBV9 to TRBJ2-2; TRBD1 matches at 9 bases. This CDR3 is 15 amino acids long. Germline values: CDR1 SGDLS, CDR2 YYNGEE. V was pared by 4 bases and J by 0 bases, with 1 base of the junction left unmatched. CDR3 amino acids: CASSRQGANTGELFF. In DNA, the CDR3 is TGTGCCAGCAGCCGACAGGGGGCGAACACCGGGGAGCTGTTTTTT.

The chain has TRBV11-2 and TRBJ2-2; unclear D gene. CDR3 length: 14 amino acids. V lost 2 bases to trimming and J lost 1 base, with 5 bases between them. Germline CDR1 is SGHAT and CDR2 is FQNNGV. In nucleotides, the CDR3 is TGTGCCAGCAGCTTAAGTAGGAACACCGGGGAGCTGTTTTTT. Translation: CASSLSRNTGELFF.

Turning to this clone: Mismatch with germline at one junction end may stem from a read error. The chain recombines TRBV5-1 with TRBJ1-1, with a weak D call TRBD1 (6 bases). Germline CDR1 is SGHRS and CDR2 is YFSETQ. The CDR3 loop spans 12 amino acids. In DNA, the CDR3 is TGTGCCAGCAGCCCCCGGGACAAGGGGGCTTTCTTT. It encodes CASSPRDKGAFF.

This chain links TRBV14 with TRBJ2-2; the D is unclear. CDR1 and CDR2 from the germline V gene are SGHDN and FVKESK. This CDR3 is built from 16 residues. Trimming removed 0 bases at V and 2 bases at J, with 10 bases between. CDR3 region: CASSQDFARNTGELFF. Here the CDR3 DNA reads TGTGCCAGCAGCCAAGATTTCGCTAGAAACACCGGGGAGCTGTTTTTT.

V usage is TRBV18 and J usage is TRBJ2-1; 13 bases fit TRBD2. Germline lookup yields CDR1 KGHSH and CDR2 LQKENI. The CDR3 totals 14 residues. Trimming at V came to 6 bases and at J to 10 bases, leaving 6 bases not matched to a gene. CDR3 sequence (DNA): TGTGCCAGCTCCGGGACTAGCGGGATATTAGAGCAGTTCTTC. This codes for CASSGTSGILEQFF.

This clone has a handful of counts. The chain is built from TRBV3-1 (or the pseudogene TRBV3-2) and TRBJ1-4, with a weak D call TRBD1 (6 bases). Trimming shortened V by 0 bases and J by 8 bases, and 13 bases separated the two germline ends. Germline V gene data show CDR1 as LGHDT and CDR2 as YNNKEL (reference sequence). This CDR3 has 15 residues. The CDR3 is CASSQEGGTTEKLFF. In DNA form, the CDR3 reads TGTGCCAGCAGCCAAGAGGGTGGGACAACCGAAAAACTGTTTTTT.

The J gene is TRBJ2-3, the V gene TRBV30, with D unclear. V was clipped by 3 bases and J by 10 bases, with 14 bases between them. Germline V gene lookup returns CDR1 GTSNPN and CDR2 SVGIG (reference sequence). This CDR3 spans 12 amino acids. CDR3 sequence (DNA): TGTGCCTGGAGGGGCCAAGGATTCGCGCAGTATTTT. Translated, it gives CAWRGQGFAQYF.

This clone occurred once. This chain connects TRBV7-9 to TRBJ1-2; D uncertain. Deletions cut 3 bases from V and 6 bases from J, with 14 bases between. The germline V gene has CDR1 SEHNR and CDR2 FQNEAQ (reference sequence). The CDR3 loop spans 14 amino acids. The CDR3 DNA is TGTGCCAGCAGCTTTACAAACAGAGTCGATGGCTACACCTTC. Its protein is CASSFTNRVDGYTF.

This chain links TRBV11-3 with TRBJ1-6, with D possibly TRBD1 on 5 matching bases. Trimming removed 1 base at V and 5 bases at J, with 6 bases between. This CDR3 region has 14 residues. CDR1 and CDR2 from the germline V gene are SGHNT and YENEEA. The CDR3 region is CASSLGQHNSPLHF. CDR3 DNA sequence: TGTGCCAGCAGCTTAGGACAGCATAATTCACCCCTCCACTTT. The whole variable domain, remainder taken from reference TRBV11-3 and TRBJ1-6, is EAGVVQSPRYKIIEKKQPVAFWCNPISGHNTLYWYLQNLGQGPELLIRYENEEAVDDSQLPKDRFSAERLKGVDSTLKIQPAELGDSAVYLCASSLGQHNSPLHFGNGTRLTVT.

This clone was seen once. The chain has TRBV11-3 and TRBJ2-5; 11 nucleotides align to TRBD2. Unmatched junction bases numbered 7, after V lost 5 bases and J lost 2 bases. The CDR3 loop spans 16 amino acids. The germline V gene encodes CDR1 SGHNT and CDR2 YENEEA. The DNA of the CDR3 is TGTGCCAGCAGCCGCGGGGGACTAGCGGCACAAGAGACCCAGTACTTC. It translates to CASSRGGLAAQETQYF.

The rearrangement uses TRBV4-2 and TRBJ2-1; D may be TRBD2 (7 bases). The CDR3 extends over 13 amino acids. Deletions cut 4 bases from V and 10 bases from J, with 14 bases between. The V gene's germline CDR1 is LGHNA and CDR2 YNFKEQ. CDR3 nucleotide sequence: TGTGCCAGCAGCCGCGAGGGGGGAGGGGAGCAGTTCTTC. Translating gives CASSREGGGEQFF.

The chain employs TRBV2 and TRBJ1-1; TRBD1 aligns across 8 bases. Germline V gene sequence: CDR1 SNHLY, CDR2 FYNNEI. Trimming removed 5 bases from V and 5 bases from J; junction bases left unmatched: 7. The length of the CDR3 is 14 residues. In DNA form, the CDR3 reads TGTGCCAGCAGTCAGGAGACAGGGGTGACTGAAGCTTTCTTT. Translating gives CASSQETGVTEAFF.

The chain has TRBV5-4 and TRBJ2-5; perhaps TRBD1 as D (8 bases). This CDR3 comprises 15 residues. The V and J ends lost 2 bases and 5 bases respectively, with 16 bases between them. Per germline, CDR1 SGHNT and CDR2 YYREEE (reference sequence). The CDR3 reads CASSFGRGRGETQYF. In nucleotides, the CDR3 is TGTGCCAGCAGCTTCGGCAGGGGGCGGGGGGAGACCCAGTACTTC.

This chain joins TRBV10-3 and TRBJ1-5; D is undetermined. V dropped 0 bases and J dropped 7 bases, with 7 bases sitting between them. The germline gives CDR1 ENHRY, CDR2 SYGVKD. The CDR3 contains 13 residues. CDR3 in DNA: TGTGCCATCAGTGAGTCGCAGAACCAGCCCCAGCATTTT. Its protein product is CAISESQNQPQHF.

In its sample, this clone was seen a few times. The chain joins TRBV13 to TRBJ2-3; 15 bases map to TRBD2. The germline CDR1 and CDR2 sequences are PRHDT and FYEKMQ (reference sequence). CDR3 length: 16 residues. Trimming cost V 5 bases and J 6 bases; bases outside gene matches: 6. The CDR3 bases are TGTGCCAGCAGCCCGGGACTAGCGGGAGGCCCCGATACGCAGTATTTT. Protein product: CASSPGLAGGPDTQYF.

The V and J genes are TRBV6-1 and TRBJ2-5, with 7 bases identical to TRBD2. This CDR3 has 15 residues. V dropped 2 bases and J dropped 5; count of bases not matched to a gene: 8. The germline CDR1 and CDR2 sequences are MNHNS and SASEGT. The CDR3 loop reads CASSELGPGGETQYF. The CDR3 region has the DNA TGTGCCAGCAGTGAACTCGGCCCCGGGGGGGAGACCCAGTACTTC.

This clone has only a few counts. This chain connects TRBV6-5 to TRBJ1-1; D uncertain. This CDR3 region has 14 residues. The V gene's germline CDR1 is MNHEY and CDR2 SVGAGI. The ends were cut back, 2 bases at V and 0 bases at J, with 7 bases in the middle. In DNA, the CDR3 is TGTGCCAGCAGTTACGCCAGGCTGAACACTGAAGCTTTCTTT. Residues: CASSYARLNTEAFF.

The J gene is TRBJ2-2, the V gene TRBV6-5, with 9 bases that match TRBD1. The CDR3 is made up of 13 amino acids. The V segment lost 6 bases and the J segment 6 bases; nucleotides outside the gene matches: 2. The V gene's germline CDR1 is MNHEY and CDR2 SVGAGI. CDR3 in DNA: TGTGCCAGCAGACGACAGGGGGCCGGGGAGCTGTTTTTT. It yields the protein CASRRQGAGELFF.

V gene TRBV28 combines with J gene TRBJ1-5; TRBD1 might be the D (5 bases). Germline CDR1 and CDR2: MDHEN and SYDVKM. Between the trimmed V and J ends, which lost 4 bases and 9 bases, there was a span of 16 bases. CDR3 length: 14 residues. CDR3 sequence: CASSSAGRGRPQHF. In nucleotides, the CDR3 is TGTGCCAGCAGTTCGGCAGGGCGTGGGCGGCCCCAGCATTTT. Full variable domain (missing parts from reference TRBV28 and TRBJ1-5): DVKVTQSSRYLVKRTGEKVFLECVQDMDHENMFWYRQDPGLGLRLIYFSYDVKMKEKGDIPEGYSVSREKKERFSLILESASTNQTSMYLCASSSAGRGRPQHFGDGTRLSIL.

V usage is TRBV7-9 and J usage is TRBJ1-1, with 8 bases aligning to TRBD1. The CDR3 spans 14 residues. With 5 bases clipped from V and 11 bases from J, the junction kept 13 bases outside the gene matches. Germline V CDR1 and CDR2: SEHNR, FQNEAQ (reference sequence). The CDR3 reads CASSLEGGYRGAFF. The CDR3 DNA reads as TGTGCCAGCAGCCTAGAAGGAGGGTACAGGGGGGCTTTCTTT.

This CDR3 is CASSQEARGDDGYTF. The DNA of the CDR3 is TGTGCCAGCAGCCAAGAAGCCAGGGGAGACGATGGCTACACCTTC. This rearrangement joins TRBV3-1 (or the pseudogene TRBV3-2) to TRBJ1-2, with D perhaps matching TRBD1 (6 bases). V was clipped by 0 bases and J by 6 bases, with 14 bases between them. The CDR3 runs 15 residues. Germline V gene lookup returns CDR1 LGHDT and CDR2 YNNKEL (reference sequence).

This chain joins TRBV28 and TRBJ2-7; 7 bases fit TRBD1. Losses at the gene ends were 2 bases for V and 2 bases for J; bases not matched to a gene: 0. The CDR3 totals 13 residues. The germline CDR1 and CDR2 sequences are MDHEN and SYDVKM. The CDR3 is CASSLQGAYEQYV. CDR3 nucleotide sequence: TGTGCCAGCAGTTTACAGGGGGCCTACGAGCAGTACGTC.

In its sample, this clone was seen once. The chain couples TRBV19 to TRBJ1-4, with 7 nucleotides matching TRBD1. The CDR3 spans 15 residues. J gave up 8 bases and V 6 bases, and 12 bases lay outside the gene matches. CDR1 LNHDA and CDR2 SQIVND come from the germline V gene (reference sequence). CDR3: CASSMIQGTEEKLFF. CDR3 DNA sequence: TGTGCCAGTAGCATGATACAGGGGACGGAGGAAAAACTGTTTTTT.

V gene TRBV9 combines with J gene TRBJ2-3; D perhaps matches TRBD2 (5 bases). V was shortened by 1 base and J by 4 bases, with 16 bases between the two germline ends. Germline V lookup: CDR1 SGDLS, CDR2 YYNGEE. The CDR3 totals 16 residues. The chain's CDR3 is CASSVSGVMWADTQYF. The CDR3, as DNA: TGTGCCAGCAGCGTATCCGGGGTGATGTGGGCAGATACGCAGTATTTT.

This clone was observed a handful of times. This chain joins TRBV24-1 and TRBJ2-1, with 8 bases fitting TRBD2. J was trimmed by 1 base and V by 0 bases; bases with no gene match: 16. This CDR3 contains 21 residues. CDR1 is KGHDR, CDR2 SFDVKD, per germline. The DNA of the CDR3 is TGTGCCACCAGTGATTTGATGTCTCCCCTAGTCGGGGGGGATTCCTACAATGAGCAGTTCTTC. Translation gives CATSDLMSPLVGGDSYNEQFF.

Points on this clone: At one end, the junction sequence differs from germline, possibly due to a read error. The chain couples TRBV5-1 to TRBJ2-3; D is perhaps TRBD1 (6 bases). Germline CDR1 SGHRS, CDR2 YFSETQ. The CDR3 is 14 amino acids. The CDR3 DNA follows: TGTGCCAGCAGTGATGGGTCGCAGGGGGATACGCAGTATTTT. Residues: CASSDGSQGDTQYF.